Following are 7 T cell receptor beta chains from one sample sequenced in a study of blood T cell repertoires in COVID-19 (TCRdb year 2020). Library prep was done by the immunoSEQ multiplex PCR assay. Here the immuneACCESS table is served through TCRdb, limited to in-frame sequences with V and J called. Missing clones are a known gap in these copies; in checked studies unresolved V genes cover under half, and the rest lacks a known reason. The sample records fewer than 150,000 clones, 85% to 90% of which are singletons. The top ten constitute 4.6% of the sample. The sample comprised peripheral blood. The receptors derive from a woman in her fifties or sixties with acute or convalescent COVID-19.

This chain joins TRBV30 and TRBJ1-1, with 10 bases matching TRBD1. The CDR3 is made up of 16 amino acids. In germline, CDR1 is GTSNPN, CDR2 SVGIG (reference sequence). V shed 0 bases, J shed 4 bases, and the junction held 8 bases outside the gene matches. The CDR3 spells CAWSVHRQGAVTEAFF. For the CDR3, the DNA is TGTGCCTGGAGTGTACATCGACAGGGGGCAGTCACTGAAGCTTTCTTT.

V gene TRBV6-1 combines with J gene TRBJ2-5; D perhaps matches TRBD2 (6 bases). V shed 2 bases and J shed 5 bases, with 15 bases lying between them. The CDR3 runs 15 residues. CDR1 is MNHNS, CDR2 SASEGT, per germline. CDR3 bases: TGTGCCAGCAGTGAATATAGTGGGAGCGGGGAGACCCAGTACTTC. It codes for CASSEYSGSGETQYF.

J is TRBJ2-5 and V is TRBV7-6; TRBD1 matches at 9 bases. V lost 0 bases, J lost 6 bases, and 2 bases stayed unmatched. The CDR3 runs 14 residues. In germline, CDR1 is SGHVS, CDR2 FNYEAQ. The CDR3 DNA follows: TGTGCCAGCAGCTTAGCGACAGGGGGAAAGACCCAGTACTTC. Amino acid sequence: CASSLATGGKTQYF.

The rearrangement links TRBV12-3 or TRBV12-4 to TRBJ1-2, with D possibly TRBD1 on 5 matching bases. CDR3 length: 13 residues. The V and J ends lost 9 bases and 4 bases respectively, with 15 bases between them. CDR3 region: CASSGGGSYGYTF. The CDR3 DNA reads TGTGCCAGTTCCGGGGGAGGCAGCTATGGCTACACCTTC.

The rearrangement joins TRBV4-1 to TRBJ2-2; D perhaps matches TRBD1 (6 bases). The CDR3 extends over 13 amino acids. Germline V lookup: CDR1 MGHRA, CDR2 YSYEKL. V was clipped by 9 bases and J by 9 bases, with 17 bases between them. The CDR3 loop is CASRTVGHRELFF. CDR3 bases: TGCGCCAGTCGGACAGTGGGGCATCGGGAGCTGTTTTTT.

V gene TRBV7-9 combines with J gene TRBJ1-2; 12 bases agree with TRBD1. Per the germline V gene, CDR1 is SEHNR and CDR2 is FQNEAQ (reference sequence). V was pared by 6 bases and J by 6 bases, with 5 bases of the junction left unmatched. The length of the CDR3 is 14 residues. The CDR3 nucleotides read TGTGCCAGCAGAGGGACAGGGGGCAAGGATGGCTACACCTTC. Its protein is CASRGTGGKDGYTF.

This chain connects TRBV25-1 to TRBJ1-2; D remains ambiguous. CDR3 length: 12 amino acids. V was trimmed by 5 bases and J by 8 bases, leaving 12 bases between them. The germline CDR1 and CDR2 sequences are MGHDK and SYGVNS. CDR3 sequence (DNA): TGTGCCAGCAGTCAAAACGAGTTGGGCTACACCTTC. Protein: CASSQNELGYTF.